This TCR beta chain stems from a study of blood T cell repertoires in COVID-19. Whole-study context: The origin of the acute and convalescent COVID-19 samples was the United States, Italy and Spain. T cells, B-cell-depleted T cells, or PBMCs supplied cDNA or gDNA.

In this sample, this clone turned up once. Source study methods: Amplification from reference gene primers served as the basis for estimated nucleated cell counts. Profiled with immunoSEQ multiplex PCR; TCRdb holds only in-frame clones, not every one. That table supplies the V and J calls and clone size; D and trimming were determined from the DNA. Among about 87,000 clones listed, about 87% were seen once. V lost 5 bases and J lost 4; bases outside the gene matches: 4. CDR1 SQVTM and CDR2 ANQGSEA come from the germline V gene. This CDR3 is 12 amino acids long. Sequenced sample: peripheral blood. The receptor was isolated from a human donor with acute or convalescent COVID-19. The donor label of this sample is uncertain. V is TRBV29-1 and J is TRBJ2-5; 7 nucleotides line up with TRBD1. The CDR3 is CSVTGQPETQYF. The CDR3 DNA reads as TGCAGCGTTACGGGACAGCCAGAGACCCAGTACTTC.